The 22 T cell receptor beta chains given below trace back to one sample, sequenced in a study of blood T cell repertoires in COVID-19. The data were produced by immunoSEQ multiplex PCR, yet TCRdb's version contains in-frame clones alone and is incomplete. This sample has approximately 170,000 clones, with about 85% found just once. What was sequenced was peripheral blood. These receptors were taken from a man older than 75 with COVID-19, enrolled during active disease.

The gene calls are TRBV7-2 and TRBJ1-2; tentatively, D is TRBD1 (6 bases). The length of the CDR3 is 15 residues. V was pared by 1 base and J by 4 bases, with 13 bases between. Germline values: CDR1 SGHTA, CDR2 FQGNSA. This chain's CDR3 is CASSLGRDTLYGYTF. The CDR3 bases are TGTGCCAGCAGCTTAGGCCGGGACACACTCTATGGCTACACCTTC.

V is TRBV19 and J is TRBJ1-1; D possibly corresponds to TRBD1 (5 bases). V lost 5 bases and J 3 bases, leaving 13 bases between the germline ends. This CDR3 is 14 amino acids long. Germline CDR1 and CDR2: LNHDA and SQIVND (reference sequence). CDR3 nucleotide sequence: TGTGCCAGTAGTGTACACCAGACAGACACTGAAGCTTTCTTT. This encodes CASSVHQTDTEAFF.

The CDR3 spells CATSPGTGVDYGYTF. The CDR3 nucleotides are TGTGCCACCTCCCCAGGGACAGGGGTAGACTATGGCTACACCTTC. The rearrangement links TRBV6-5 to TRBJ1-2; 10 bases fit TRBD1. The CDR3 is 15 residues long. CDR1 MNHEY and CDR2 SVGAGI come from the germline V gene. V trimming: 10 bases; J trimming: 3 bases; junction bases outside the gene matches: 11.

The genes are TRBV28 and TRBJ2-7; 9 bases align to TRBD1. The CDR3 runs to 15 residues. V lost 7 bases and J lost 1; bases outside the gene matches: 8. Germline V gene data show CDR1 as MDHEN and CDR2 as SYDVKM. This chain's CDR3 is CASTYRDRASYEQYF. CDR3 DNA: TGTGCCAGCACCTACCGGGACAGGGCATCCTACGAGCAGTACTTC.

This sequence joins TRBV3-1 (or the pseudogene TRBV3-2) and TRBJ2-1; 11 positions agree with TRBD2. The CDR3 loop spans 16 amino acids. Germline CDR1 reads LGHDT; CDR2 reads YNNKEL (reference sequence). V dropped 2 bases and J dropped 9; count of bases not matched to a gene: 9. In nucleotides, the CDR3 is TGTGCCAGCAGCCAACTTAGCGGGGGGGTCGTCGGTGAGCAGTTCTTC. This sequence encodes CASSQLSGGVVGEQFF.

The chain employs TRBV11-2 and TRBJ1-2; D ambiguous. Trimming took off 0 bases at V and 7 bases at J, with 9 bases between the two ends. CDR1 and CDR2 (germline): SGHAT, FQNNGV. This CDR3 has 13 amino acids. The CDR3 DNA is TGTGCCAGCAGCTTAGACGCGACTTCTGGCTACACCTTC. Translation: CASSLDATSGYTF. The full variable domain, its missing parts supplied by reference TRBV11-2 and TRBJ1-2, is EAGVAQSPRYKIIEKRQSVAFWCNPISGHATLYWYQQILGQGPKLLIQFQNNGVVDDSQLPKDRFSAERLKGVDSTLKIQPAKLEDSAVYLCASSLDATSGYTFGSGTRLTVV.

The V call is TRBV9, the J call TRBJ2-3; 7 bases line up with TRBD2. Looked up from germline, CDR1 is SGDLS and CDR2 is YYNGEE. CDR3 length: 13 residues. V shed 3 bases, J shed 5 bases, and the junction held 3 bases outside the gene matches. In nucleotides, the CDR3 is TGTGCCAGCAGCGGGGACTATGGAGATACGCAGTATTTT. Translation: CASSGDYGDTQYF.

The chain is built from TRBV27 and TRBJ1-1, with 8 bases fitting TRBD1. V shed 9 bases, J shed 4 bases, and the junction held 7 bases outside the gene matches. Germline V gene data show CDR1 as MNHEY and CDR2 as SMNVEV (reference sequence). CDR3 size: 13 residues. The CDR3 nucleotides read TGTGCCAGTTGGACAGGGCCGGCCACTGAAGCTTTCTTT. This gives the protein CASWTGPATEAFF.

V and J are TRBV19 and TRBJ2-3; TRBD1 aligns across 8 bases. The CDR3 extends over 16 amino acids. CDR1 and CDR2 from the germline V gene are LNHDA and SQIVND (reference sequence). The V gene end was trimmed by 1 base and the J gene end by 8 bases; junction bases not matched to a gene: 11. The CDR3 sequence: CASSIVSTGGPATQYF. The CDR3 DNA follows: TGTGCCAGTAGTATAGTCTCCACAGGGGGACCAGCTACGCAGTATTTT.

This sequence joins TRBV2 and TRBJ1-5; 10 nucleotides match TRBD1. The germline gives CDR1 SNHLY, CDR2 FYNNEI. CDR3 length: 18 residues. After removal of 1 base from V and 0 bases from J, the junction contained 6 bases not matched to a gene. The CDR3 loop is CASSEGGQGQYSNQPQHF. The DNA for the CDR3 is TGTGCCAGCAGTGAAGGGGGACAGGGGCAATATAGCAATCAGCCCCAGCATTTT.

DNA for the CDR3: TGTGCCAGCAGCCGAGACAGGGGTACTAATGAAAAACTGTTTTTT. Protein product: CASSRDRGTNEKLFF. The chain links TRBV7-8 to TRBJ1-4; 8 nucleotides line up with TRBD1. V lost 5 bases to trimming and J lost 2 bases; unmatched junction nucleotides: 4. This CDR3 contains 15 residues. Germline CDR1 reads SGHVS; CDR2 reads FQNEAQ.

This chain connects TRBV3-1 (or the pseudogene TRBV3-2) to TRBJ2-5, with D possibly TRBD1 on 6 matching bases. Germline lookup yields CDR1 LGHDT and CDR2 YNNKEL (reference sequence). V dropped 8 bases and J dropped 1 base, with 11 bases sitting between them. This CDR3 has 13 residues. The CDR3 here is CASEGRGQETQYF. CDR3 DNA: TGTGCCAGCGAGGGCAGGGGCCAAGAGACCCAGTACTTC.

This chain joins TRBV5-4 and TRBJ2-3; 9 bases agree with TRBD1. CDR1 and CDR2 (germline): SGHNT, YYREEE (reference sequence). CDR3 length: 15 amino acids. The ends lost 3 bases at V and 3 bases at J; junction bases unmatched: 5. DNA for the CDR3: TGTGCCAGCAGCTACGGGGACAGGGTAACAGATACGCAGTATTTT. Its protein product is CASSYGDRVTDTQYF. Filled out from reference TRBV5-4 and TRBJ2-3, the complete variable domain reads ETGVTQSPTHLIKTRGQQVTLRCSSQSGHNTVSWYQQALGQGPQFIFQYYREEENGRGNFPPRFSGLQFPNYSSELNVNALELDDSALYLCASSYGDRVTDTQYFGPGTRLTVL.

This clone was found a few times. The chain uses TRBV11-2 and TRBJ1-3, with a weak D call TRBD1 (5 bases). The ends were cut back, 7 bases at V and 0 bases at J, with 16 bases in the middle. The CDR3 has 16 amino acids. Germline V gene lookup returns CDR1 SGHAT and CDR2 FQNNGV. CDR3 amino acids: CASTKTGLSSGNTIYF. The CDR3, as DNA: TGTGCCAGCACCAAAACAGGCCTGAGCTCTGGAAACACCATATATTTT.

The count of this clone is one. The genes are TRBV20-1 and TRBJ1-2, with TRBD1 matching 9 bases. The germline V gene has CDR1 DFQATT and CDR2 SNEGSKA (reference sequence). The CDR3 length is 14 residues. With V trimmed by 3 bases and J by 5 bases, 7 bases remained unmatched. The CDR3 DNA sequence: TGCAGTGCTAGTCCCCGGACAGGGGAATATGGCTACACCTTC. Protein product: CSASPRTGEYGYTF.

This clone was seen only a few times. The chain joins TRBV5-1 to TRBJ1-4; D is possibly TRBD1 (5 bases). CDR3 length equals 15 residues. Germline values: CDR1 SGHRS, CDR2 YFSETQ. Trimming took 0 bases from V and 5 from J, leaving 11 bases between them. The CDR3 DNA follows: TGCGCCAGCAGCTTGGGGGGCACCGAGAATGAAAAACTGTTTTTT. Protein sequence: CASSLGGTENEKLFF.

The chain recombines TRBV12-3 or TRBV12-4 with TRBJ1-2; a weak D match, TRBD1 (5 bases). The V gene lost 1 base and the J gene lost 8 bases, with 11 bases spanning the gap. The CDR3 is 13 amino acids. CDR3 in DNA: TGTGCCAGCAGTTTAGACAGGACCCGGGGCTACACCTTC. Its translation is CASSLDRTRGYTF.

As to this clone: The sample carries other DNA sequences with the same CDR3. The J gene is TRBJ2-7, the V gene TRBV5-1; TRBD1 is a possible D gene (5 bases). This CDR3 has 13 residues. Germline lookup yields CDR1 SGHRS and CDR2 YFSETQ. The V end lost 3 bases, the J end lost 2 bases, and 9 bases lay between the germline ends. The CDR3 DNA is TGCGCCAGCAGCTCAGACAGCACCTACGAGCAGTACTTC. Translation: CASSSDSTYEQYF.

The chain couples TRBV5-1 to TRBJ2-1, with 10 positions matching TRBD2. V shed 1 base and J 0 bases; nucleotides not matched to a gene: 10. Germline V gives CDR1 SGHRS, CDR2 YFSETQ. The CDR3 sequence is 19 residues long. The CDR3 sequence: CASSLLISGGKSSYNEQFF. The CDR3 coding sequence is TGCGCCAGCAGCTTGTTAATTAGCGGGGGGAAAAGCTCCTACAATGAGCAGTTCTTC.

This chain joins TRBV3-1 (or the pseudogene TRBV3-2) and TRBJ2-5, with 8 bases matching TRBD2. The V segment lost 4 bases and the J segment 3 bases; nucleotides outside the gene matches: 1. Germline V gene sequence: CDR1 LGHDT, CDR2 YNNKEL (reference sequence). The CDR3 contains 13 residues. The CDR3 nucleotides read TGTGCCAGCAGCCCCGGGGGGGAAGAGACCCAGTACTTC. Translated, it gives CASSPGGEETQYF.

The chain joins TRBV2 to TRBJ1-6, with 8 nucleotides matching TRBD1. Germline values: CDR1 SNHLY, CDR2 FYNNEI. The CDR3 is 16 residues long. V lost 7 bases and J lost 10; bases outside the gene matches: 15. The CDR3 spells CASTKETGEFYSPLHF. In nucleotides, the CDR3 is TGTGCCAGCACCAAGGAGACAGGGGAATTTTACTCACCCCTCCACTTT.

The rearrangement joins TRBV5-8 to TRBJ1-6; D gene ambiguous. The CDR3 runs 16 residues. V was cut by 4 bases and J by 8 bases, with 19 bases left in between. The germline V gene encodes CDR1 SGHTS and CDR2 YDEGEE. The CDR3 sequence: CASSPLRRGQYSPLHF. Written as DNA, the CDR3 is TGTGCCAGCAGCCCCCTCCGGCGCGGGCAGTATTCACCCCTCCACTTT.